This T cell receptor (beta chain) was sequenced during a study of PD-1 blockade in classical Hodgkin lymphoma. Concerning this clone: The antigen remains undetermined.

The germline V gene encodes CDR1 MGHRA and CDR2 YSYEKL. Deletions cut 1 base from V and 0 bases from J, with 10 bases between. The CDR3 totals 16 residues. Each patient experienced a relapse that followed autologous stem cell transplantation, and brentuximab vedotin exposure varied. Only in-frame clones appear in the TCRdb table, and some are missing; sequencing was by immunoSEQ multiplex PCR. The data show around 40,000 clones, more than 70% seen once. Study outcomes and limitations: Those achieving complete response showed baseline diversity like newly diagnosed patients.

The receptor's source is a human donor with classical Hodgkin lymphoma. The chain carries TRBV4-1 and TRBJ2-4; D uncertain. The sequencing here drew on peripheral blood mononuclear cells (PBMCs), taken at baseline. This CDR3 is CASSQVAFLAKNIQYF. The CDR3 nucleotides are TGCGCCAGCAGCCAAGTCGCTTTTCTAGCCAAAAACATTCAGTACTTC.